Shown below are 17 T cell receptor beta chains from a single sample sequenced in a study of blood T cell repertoires in COVID-19. The protocol was immunoSEQ multiplex PCR, while the TCRdb copy is restricted to in-frame clones and leaves out a portion. The sample lists roughly 190,000 clones, approximately 84% occurring once. The sequenced sample was peripheral blood. The source is a woman aged 70 to 79 with active or convalescent COVID-19.

The chain uses TRBV29-1 and TRBJ1-1; D is ambiguous. Germline V gives CDR1 SQVTM, CDR2 ANQGSEA. Trimming took 5 bases from V and 4 from J, leaving 11 bases between them. The CDR3 is 12 amino acids. Here the CDR3 reads CSVQDGSTEAFF. DNA for the CDR3: TGCAGCGTTCAGGATGGTTCCACTGAAGCTTTCTTT.

This clone showed up just once. The V and J genes are TRBV24-1 and TRBJ1-5; D not certain. Germline V CDR1 and CDR2: KGHDR, SFDVKD. The CDR3 has 16 residues. V was cut by 4 bases and J by 2 bases, with 14 bases left in between. CDR3 nucleotides: TGTGCCACCAGTGAAATAATCTTATATGGCAATCAGCCCCAGCATTTT. It encodes CATSEIILYGNQPQHF.

The chain combines TRBV19 with TRBJ2-1; TRBD2 might be the D (6 bases). There are 17 residues in the CDR3. Germline CDR1 and CDR2: LNHDA and SQIVND (reference sequence). With 3 bases removed from V and 6 bases from J, the gap between germline ends came to 21 bases. As DNA, the CDR3 is TGTGCCAGTAGTATGGGGGACTCGCCTACCCTCTCCAATGAGCAGTTCTTC. Protein sequence: CASSMGDSPTLSNEQFF.

This clone appeared once. The sample carries other DNA sequences with the same CDR3. The rearrangement links TRBV20-1 to TRBJ1-1, with TRBD1 as a possible D gene (5 bases). The CDR3 is made up of 11 amino acids. Trimming shortened V by 3 bases and J by 4 bases, and 6 bases separated the two germline ends. Germline-derived CDR1 and CDR2 are DFQATT and SNEGSKA (reference sequence). The CDR3 coding sequence is TGCAGTGCTAGGGGGGGCACTGAAGCTTTCTTT. This codes for CSARGGTEAFF.

As to this clone: It may be a read error: a sequence one base away is much more abundant. The chain uses TRBV9 and TRBJ2-2, with TRBD2 matching 9 bases. Germline values: CDR1 SGDLS, CDR2 YYNGEE. The CDR3 extends over 15 amino acids. The trim removed 4 bases at V and 1 base at J, leaving 2 bases unmatched. The CDR3 coding sequence is TGTGCCAGCAGCCCGACTAGCGGGAACACCGGGGAGCTGTTTTTT. Its translation: CASSPTSGNTGELFF.

V is TRBV9 and J is TRBJ2-3; D is perhaps TRBD2 (5 bases). From germline, CDR1 is SGDLS and CDR2 YYNGEE. The CDR3 totals 15 residues. Trimming took off 1 base at V and 2 bases at J, with 11 bases between the two ends. The CDR3 is CASSVFGIPTDTQYF. Written as DNA, the CDR3 is TGTGCCAGCAGCGTATTCGGGATTCCCACAGATACGCAGTATTTT.

J is TRBJ2-2 and V is TRBV19, with 11 bases fitting TRBD2. Germline CDR1 is LNHDA and CDR2 is SQIVND (reference sequence). CDR3 size: 16 residues. V gave up 6 bases and J gave up 5 bases; unmatched junction bases: 8. This CDR3 is CASRISGRAGTGELFF. The CDR3 DNA sequence: TGTGCCAGTAGGATTAGCGGGAGGGCCGGAACCGGGGAGCTGTTTTTT.

The V call is TRBV9, the J call TRBJ2-3; 7 bases agree with TRBD2. This CDR3 is 17 amino acids long. CDR1 is SGDLS and CDR2 is YYNGEE in the germline V gene. The V gene end was trimmed by 4 bases and the J gene end by 0 bases; junction bases not matched to a gene: 11. The CDR3 sequence is CASSQRGSETSTDTQYF. The DNA of the CDR3 is TGTGCCAGCAGCCAGCGCGGGAGCGAAACTAGCACAGATACGCAGTATTTT.

This rearrangement joins TRBV4-1 to TRBJ2-3; the match to TRBD2 covers 7 bases. The length of the CDR3 is 17 residues. Germline loops: CDR1 MGHRA, CDR2 YSYEKL. V shed 3 bases and J 0 bases; nucleotides not matched to a gene: 9. CDR3 region: CASSQESLAASTDTQYF. CDR3 sequence (DNA): TGCGCCAGCAGCCAGGAGTCTCTAGCGGCTAGCACAGATACGCAGTATTTT.

The chain is built from TRBV2 and TRBJ2-4, with 10 nucleotides matching TRBD2. The CDR3 spans 14 residues. Germline V gene lookup returns CDR1 SNHLY and CDR2 FYNNEI. With V trimmed by 2 bases and J by 6 bases, 1 base remained unmatched. CDR3 bases: TGTGCCAGCAGTGAATCTAGCGGGAGAAACATTCAGTACTTC. This codes for CASSESSGRNIQYF.

V gene TRBV30 combines with J gene TRBJ1-6; 8 bases fit TRBD1. There are 13 residues in the CDR3. Germline V gives CDR1 GTSNPN, CDR2 SVGIG (reference sequence). The J segment lost 9 bases and the V segment lost 0 bases, leaving 1 base of the junction unmatched. CDR3 nucleotide sequence: TGTGCCTGGAGTGTTACAGGGGGTTCACCCCTCCACTTT. Translation gives CAWSVTGGSPLHF.

CDR3 nucleotide sequence: TGTGCCAGTAGTAGATCAACAGGGGACGGGCGGTCACCCCTCCACTTT. It yields the protein CASSRSTGDGRSPLHF. This sequence joins TRBV19 and TRBJ1-6; 7 positions agree with TRBD1. The CDR3 spans 16 residues. Germline CDR1 is LNHDA and CDR2 is SQIVND (reference sequence). V lost 4 bases to trimming and J lost 10 bases; unmatched junction nucleotides: 13.

V gene TRBV27 combines with J gene TRBJ2-1, with 9 bases fitting TRBD2. CDR3 length: 14 residues. CDR1 is MNHEY, CDR2 SMNVEV, per germline (reference sequence). V was clipped by 4 bases and J by 8 bases; unmatched bases: 6. CDR3 sequence (DNA): TGTGCCAGCAGTTACGTAGCGGGAGCCCATGAGCAGTTCTTC. Translating gives CASSYVAGAHEQFF.

This sequence joins TRBV5-4 and TRBJ2-2; D possibly corresponds to TRBD2 (6 bases). V was clipped by 3 bases and J by 7 bases, with 13 bases between them. The germline CDR1 and CDR2 sequences are SGHNT and YYREEE (reference sequence). CDR3 length: 14 residues. CDR3 nucleotide sequence: TGTGCCAGCAGCTCTGGGGGGATGGACGGGGAGCTGTTTTTT. Amino acid sequence: CASSSGGMDGELFF.

CDR3 sequence: CAATGDSGYTF. The CDR3 coding sequence is TGTGCCGCGACAGGGGATAGTGGCTACACCTTC. The chain employs TRBV24-1 and TRBJ1-2; 8 bases align to TRBD1. Germline V gene data show CDR1 as KGHDR and CDR2 as SFDVKD. This CDR3 is built from 11 residues. J lost 7 bases, V lost 12 bases, and 6 bases had no gene match.

The V call is TRBV3-1 (or the pseudogene TRBV3-2), the J call TRBJ2-7; tentatively, D is TRBD2 (6 bases). CDR3 length: 14 amino acids. V lost 5 bases and J lost 3, with 14 bases in between. Germline V gives CDR1 LGHDT, CDR2 YNNKEL (reference sequence). CDR3 protein: CASSFRDLDYEQYF. The CDR3 DNA follows: TGTGCCAGCAGCTTCCGGGACTTGGACTACGAGCAGTACTTC.

The chain has TRBV7-9 and TRBJ1-4, with TRBD1 as a possible D gene (5 bases). This CDR3 is built from 15 residues. Germline V gives CDR1 SEHNR, CDR2 FQNEAQ (reference sequence). The V end lost 5 bases, the J end lost 5 bases, and 15 bases lay between the germline ends. This chain's CDR3 is CASSPPGGGNEKLFF. In DNA form, the CDR3 reads TGTGCCAGCAGCCCCCCCGGGGGGGGGAATGAAAAACTGTTTTTT. The full variable domain, in which reference TRBV7-9 and TRBJ1-4 provide the parts outside the CDR3, is DTGVSQNPRHKITKRGQNVTFRCDPISEHNRLYWYRQTLGQGPEFLTYFQNEAQLEKSRLLSDRFSAERPKGSFSTLEIQRTEQGDSAMYLCASSPPGGGNEKLFFGSGTQLSVL.